This TCR beta chain was sequenced during a study of cytomegalovirus exposure and HLA in healthy donors. Points from the study as a whole: Roughly even sequencing depth across donors was the assumption behind the presence/absence analyses.

In the case of this clone: What it binds is unknown. The same CDR3 is also encoded by other DNA sequences in this sample.

The PCR used 60 Vbeta and 13 Jbeta primers. Per the original data handling: Around 80 million unique TCR beta chains, around 11 million of them shared, were counted by a later analysis. Some clones are missing from TCRdb's copy, which holds only in-frame ones; the method was immunoSEQ multiplex PCR. V, J and clone size are those of that table, while D and trimming were read from the DNA. Here the sample spans about 150,000 clones, approximately 74% being singletons. The germline V gene has CDR1 MNHEY and CDR2 SMNVEV (reference sequence). J lost 1 base, V lost 6 bases, and 4 bases had no gene match. This CDR3 is built from 15 residues.

The V gene is TRBV27, the J gene TRBJ2-3, with TRBD2 identical over 10 bases. The origin of this receptor is a man between 18 and 29 years old in good health and CMV-seronegative. The sample comprised PBMCs. CDR3 DNA sequence: TGTGCCAGCAGCTTCCTAGCGGGGGGCACAGATACGCAGTATTTT. Encoded protein: CASSFLAGGTDTQYF.